These T cell receptor beta chains were read from a single sample in a study of T cell repertoires in cytomegalovirus infection. TCRdb fed the reads into MiXCR, producing one record per CDR3 protein. The sample consists of about 570,000 distinct CDR3 sequences, 35% to 50% of them appearing once. Which antigens these TCRs recognize remains unknown. This sample comprised cultured PBMCs, obtained from culture after CMV antigen stimulation. These receptors were collected from a human donor in good health (CMV status not recorded). Some clones in this sample may be carry-over from other donors' samples. CDR3s leave out the opening cysteine and the closing phenylalanine or tryptophan. Clone size, where shown, is once, few, many, or a class for clones that have expanded.

clone size,V gene,J gene,CDR3 protein
few,TRBV6-5,TRBJ1-5,ASSYEEVSQPQH
few,TRBV20-1,TRBJ2-5,SAHLVGSLQETQY
.,TRBV18,TRBJ2-1,ASSPGSLAGDNEQF
few,TRBV7-8,TRBJ2-5,ASSLVTPEETQY
.,TRBV7-8,TRBJ2-1,ASSLDWNNEQF
few,TRBV3-1,TRBJ1-2,ASTPGPNYYGYT
.,TRBV10-3,TRBJ2-7,AIKTGTEVFEQY
few,TRBV7-2,TRBJ2-7,ASSFRVLDTYEQY
.,TRBV10-3,TRBJ2-5,ATLPGRGRVETQY
.,TRBV5-4,TRBJ2-1,ASSPAGGSSSYNEQF
few,TRBV7-8,TRBJ2-3,ASGRTSVKDTQY
.,TRBV7-6,TRBJ2-7,ASSLATSRSSYEQY
many,TRBV7-2,TRBJ1-5,ASSVRVNQPQH
.,TRBV7-2,TRBJ2-1,ASSFTPSRGYNEQF
many,TRBV28,TRBJ1-1,ASSREMGKRVNTEAF
.,TRBV29-1,TRBJ2-5,SGTTGETQY
.,TRBV12-3/TRBV12-4,TRBJ1-3,ASSPEGNTIY
.,TRBV3-1,TRBJ1-5,ASSQDPAQPQH
.,TRBV20-1,TRBJ2-7,SAMRRFHSYEQY
.,TRBV2,TRBJ2-2,ASSIPGRVTGELF
few,TRBV7-8,TRBJ2-1,ASSLVRDNSYNEQF
.,TRBV7-2,TRBJ2-4,ASSPAQGKNIQY
.,TRBV20-1,TRBJ1-1,SAFRDTEAF
few,TRBV7-2,TRBJ1-1,ASSLPGAVTEAF